One and the same sample provided the 13 T cell receptor beta chains below, sequenced in a study of T cell repertoires in cytomegalovirus infection. These receptors' antigens are unknown. TCRdb passed the reads through MiXCR, listing each CDR3 protein once. The table has roughly 100,000 distinct CDR3 sequences, under 50% seen once; the top ten hold about two thirds. Specimen: CD8+ T cells from cultured PBMCs, collected from culture after CMV antigen stimulation. These receptors all come from a human donor in good health (CMV status not recorded). Some clones in this sample may be carry-over from other donors' samples.

This clonotype was observed once. The V call is TRBV12-3 or TRBV12-4, the J call TRBJ2-7; TRBD2 aligns across 10 bases. The CDR3 loop spans 16 amino acids. Trimming removed 4 bases from V and 3 bases from J; junction bases left unmatched: 9. The CDR3 DNA sequence: TGTGCCAGCAGTTCAATAGCGGGGGGCTCCTACTACGAGCAGTACTTC. Protein product: CASSSIAGGSYYEQYF.

This clonotype was counted many times. This rearrangement joins TRBV7-9 to TRBJ1-1; no firm D call. V lost 4 bases to trimming and J lost 6 bases, with 3 bases between them. The germline V gene has CDR1 SEHNR and CDR2 FQNEAQ (reference sequence). This CDR3 is built from 10 residues. Written as DNA, the CDR3 is TGTGCCAGCAGCTACGCTGAAGCTTTCTTT. Amino acids: CASSYAEAFF.

The table lists this clonotype with many counts. The chain recombines TRBV6-1 with TRBJ2-1; D tentatively reads TRBD1 or TRBD2 (5 bases each). The CDR3 length is 16 residues. V lost 6 bases, J lost 5 bases, and 20 bases lay in between. Germline CDR1 MNHNS, CDR2 SASEGT. The DNA of the CDR3 is TGTGCCAGCAGCCTTGGACCGGGGCTAACCCACAATGAGCAGTTCTTC. This translates into CASSLGPGLTHNEQFF.

This chain joins TRBV5-1 and TRBJ2-5; possibly TRBD2 for D (6 bases). The V end lost 4 bases, the J end lost 1 base, and 11 bases lay between the germline ends. This CDR3 is 14 amino acids long. The germline V gene encodes CDR1 SGHRS and CDR2 YFSETQ. The CDR3 bases are TGCGCCAGCAGCATATCGGGACTCCAAGAGACCCAGTACTTC. Its protein is CASSISGLQETQYF.

This clonotype came up a few times. The chain carries TRBV7-2 and TRBJ2-1; 14 positions match TRBD2. This CDR3 region has 20 residues. From germline, CDR1 is SGHTA and CDR2 FQGNSA. Trimming took 8 bases from V and 0 from J; bases not matched to a gene: 15. The CDR3 loop reads CASGNGLAGGRTASYNEQFF. The CDR3 bases are TGTGCCAGCGGAAACGGACTAGCGGGAGGCAGGACAGCCTCCTACAATGAGCAGTTCTTC.

As to this clonotype: It may be a read error: a sequence one base away is much more abundant. The chain carries TRBV7-1 and TRBJ1-1, with no clear D. TRBV7-1 is known as an ORF, though its function is uncertain. The germline V and J ends were trimmed by 3 bases and 1 base, with 3 bases remaining between them. The CDR3 runs to 12 residues. CDR3 bases: TGTGCCAGCAGCTCCGCGAACACTGAAGCTTTCTTT. Translation: CASSSANTEAFF.

CDR3 amino acids: CASSYVGEETQYF. CDR3 nucleotides: TGTGCCAGCAGTTACGTCGGGGAAGAGACCCAGTACTTC. The rearrangement uses TRBV6-5 and TRBJ2-5; a possible D gene is TRBD2 (5 bases). The CDR3 sequence is 13 residues long. Per the germline V gene, CDR1 is MNHEY and CDR2 is SVGAGI. The V end was cut by 2 bases, the J end by 3 bases, with 7 bases between.

In this sample, this clonotype turned up a few times. J is TRBJ1-5 and V is TRBV7-6, with D maybe TRBD1 (5 bases). This CDR3 comprises 14 residues. V lost 2 bases and J lost 5, with 10 bases in between. Germline V CDR1 and CDR2: SGHVS, FNYEAQ. CDR3: CASSLFAGDQPQHF. The CDR3 DNA reads as TGTGCCAGCAGCTTATTTGCGGGGGATCAGCCCCAGCATTTT.

This clonotype was picked up a small number of times. The chain combines TRBV11-2 with TRBJ2-3; 13 positions match TRBD2. The CDR3 is 16 amino acids. Per the germline V gene, CDR1 is SGHAT and CDR2 is FQNNGV. The ends lost 4 bases at V and 2 bases at J; junction bases unmatched: 3. As DNA, the CDR3 is TGTGCCAGCAGCTCACTAGCGGGGGGGATCACAGATACGCAGTATTTT. Translating gives CASSSLAGGITDTQYF.

The chain combines TRBV19 with TRBJ1-5, with unresolved D. This CDR3 spans 15 amino acids. Germline V lookup: CDR1 LNHDA, CDR2 SQIVND (reference sequence). V lost 3 bases and J lost 7, with 16 bases in between. The CDR3 loop is CASSIGSRGGQPQHF. CDR3 in DNA: TGTGCCAGTAGTATTGGGAGTCGGGGAGGACAGCCCCAGCATTTT.

The CDR3 nucleotides read TGTGCCAGCAGTCAAGTCGGCCTGAACACCGGGGAGCTGTTTTTT. Translating gives CASSQVGLNTGELFF. This chain uses TRBV28 with TRBJ2-2; unclear D gene. V dropped 5 bases and J dropped 1 base, with 11 bases sitting between them. The CDR3 is 15 amino acids. The germline V gene encodes CDR1 MDHEN and CDR2 SYDVKM.

The V gene is TRBV7-2, the J gene TRBJ1-6; 8 bases line up with TRBD1. The CDR3 consists of 17 residues. The germline gives CDR1 SGHTA, CDR2 FQGNSA. Trimming removed 3 bases from V and 6 bases from J; junction bases left unmatched: 10. In DNA, the CDR3 is TGTGCCAGCAGCTTGGGGCCAGGGGGCGCGACTAATTCACCCCTCCACTTT. Residues: CASSLGPGGATNSPLHF.

V usage is TRBV5-1 and J usage is TRBJ2-5; 7 nucleotides line up with TRBD2. This CDR3 comprises 16 residues. The germline V gene encodes CDR1 SGHRS and CDR2 YFSETQ. The junction had 14 bases not matched to a gene; V was cut back by 4 bases and J by 5 bases. DNA for the CDR3: TGCGCCAGCAGCAGAGGACTAAGCGGGGATGGGGAGACCCAGTACTTC. It yields the protein CASSRGLSGDGETQYF.